These 24 T cell receptor beta chains were sequenced from one sample in a study of molecular identifiers for immune sequencing clone quantification. One entry per CDR3 protein, called by TCRdb with MiXCR from the PCR reads. The sample contains some 590,000 distinct CDR3 sequences, about 25% of which appear only once. Source material: naive CD8+ T cells from blood, with Jurkat cell RNA spiked in. Specified subset: FACS-sorted CD8+CD4-CCR7+CD45RA+ naive T cells. The receptors were gathered from a human donor in good health. Some libraries in this study had Jurkat cell RNA spiked in.

The chain recombines TRBV7-2 with TRBJ2-7; 12 positions agree with TRBD2. Trimming took 1 base from V and 6 from J; bases not matched to a gene: 7. CDR1 is SGHTA and CDR2 is FQGNSA in the germline V gene. CDR3 length equals 16 residues. The CDR3 is CASSLGLAGGPSEQYF. DNA for the CDR3: TGTGCCAGCAGCTTAGGCCTAGCGGGGGGGCCTTCCGAGCAGTACTTC.

A note on this clonotype: Just one base apart from a much larger clone, this may be a read error. The CDR3 does not close with the conserved phenylalanine or tryptophan, likely indicating a read error. The V call is TRBV20-1, the J call TRBJ2-4, with D possibly matching TRBD1 (6 bases). CDR1 and CDR2 from the germline V gene are DFQATT and SNEGSKA (reference sequence). Trimming cost V 0 bases and J 5 bases, with 11 bases left between them. This CDR3 comprises 14 residues. This CDR3 reads CSARDDGGENIQYL. The CDR3 DNA follows: TGCAGTGCTAGAGATGATGGGGGCGAAAACATTCAGTACCTC.

About this clonotype itself: A read error may produce the germline difference seen at one junction end. V is TRBV5-3 and J is TRBJ2-7, with a weak D call TRBD1 (6 bases). TRBV5-3 is flagged as an ORF with uncertain function. The CDR3 runs 13 residues. The CDR3 region is CASSLSGEYEQYF. CDR3 DNA: TGTGCCAGCAGCTTGTCAGGGGAATACGAGCAGTACTTC.

The chain joins TRBV5-1 to TRBJ2-7, with 7 bases identical to TRBD1. Looked up from germline, CDR1 is SGHRS and CDR2 is YFSETQ. The CDR3 has 14 amino acids. Unmatched junction bases numbered 8, after V lost 3 bases and J lost 5 bases. CDR3 sequence (DNA): TGCGCCAGCAGCTCGAACAGGGGTTGGGACGAGCAGTACTTC. Amino acids: CASSSNRGWDEQYF. Filled out from reference TRBV5-1 and TRBJ2-7, the complete variable domain reads KAGVTQTPRYLIKTRGQQVTLSCSPISGHRSVSWYQQTPGQGLQFLFEYFSETQRNKGNFPGRFSGRQFSNSRSEMNVSTLELGDSALYLCASSSNRGWDEQYFGPGTRLTVT.

This clonotype was seen at least ten times. The J gene is TRBJ2-3, the V gene TRBV19; D is unresolved. V lost 3 bases to trimming and J lost 2 bases, with 9 bases between them. The V gene's germline CDR1 is LNHDA and CDR2 SQIVND (reference sequence). The CDR3 sequence is 14 residues long. The CDR3 DNA is TGTGCCAGTAGTATTGGTTCAGCCACAGATACGCAGTATTTT. Its protein product is CASSIGSATDTQYF.

This clonotype has just a few counts. The chain employs TRBV10-3 and TRBJ2-1, with 8 bases aligning to TRBD1. CDR1 is ENHRY and CDR2 is SYGVKD in the germline V gene. Trimming removed 5 bases from V and 9 bases from J; junction bases left unmatched: 6. This CDR3 spans 13 amino acids. The CDR3 loop is CAISLGQGLEQFF. The CDR3 nucleotides are TGTGCCATCAGTCTAGGACAGGGCCTTGAGCAGTTCTTC.

About this clonotype: A read error may explain this, as a much larger clone is one base away. In this CDR3 the conserved last residue, phenylalanine or tryptophan, is missing, so a read error is likely. The limits of the CDR3 on the DNA are not certain, so only TCRdb's listed CDR3 is given. This chain's CDR3 is CASSYNAGLPLGWL. This rearrangement joins TRBV6-6 to TRBJ2-4; the table's D call TRBD1 went unverified against the DNA. The CDR3 length is 14 residues, termini included. The V gene's germline CDR1 is MNHNY and CDR2 SVGAGI (reference sequence).

V is TRBV6-1 and J is TRBJ1-3; 9 nucleotides agree with TRBD1. The CDR3 is made up of 12 amino acids. The J segment lost 4 bases and the V segment lost 10 bases, leaving 2 bases of the junction unmatched. Germline-derived CDR1 and CDR2 are MNHNS and SASEGT. This CDR3 is CANRGQGNTIYF. The CDR3, as DNA: TGTGCCAACAGGGGGCAAGGAAACACCATATATTTT.

This clonotype was counted only a few times. V gene TRBV9 combines with J gene TRBJ2-5; possibly TRBD1 for D (6 bases). Germline CDR1 and CDR2: SGDLS and YYNGEE. The ends were cut back, 6 bases at V and 2 bases at J, with 17 bases in the middle. CDR3 length equals 15 residues. CDR3 DNA sequence: TGTGCCAGCACCCCTGGTGGGACACGACAAGAGACCCAGTACTTC. Protein product: CASTPGGTRQETQYF.

This clonotype has at least ten counts. The chain employs TRBV13 and TRBJ2-7; D is uncertain. The CDR3 totals 14 residues. Trimming took off 5 bases at V and 0 bases at J, with 11 bases between the two ends. The germline CDR1 and CDR2 sequences are PRHDT and FYEKMQ (reference sequence). The CDR3: CASSRTGLSYEQYF. CDR3 DNA sequence: TGTGCCAGCAGCCGAACGGGCCTCTCCTACGAGCAGTACTTC.

This clonotype turned up a few times. The genes are TRBV2 and TRBJ2-7; a weak D match, TRBD1 (5 bases). CDR1 and CDR2 (germline): SNHLY, FYNNEI. V was trimmed by 3 bases and J by 2 bases, leaving 17 bases between them. The CDR3 consists of 16 residues. CDR3 region: CASSDFGAGVPYEQYF. CDR3 DNA sequence: TGTGCCAGCAGTGATTTTGGGGCAGGAGTTCCCTACGAGCAGTACTTC.

This chain connects TRBV30 to TRBJ1-3; no firm D call. V was trimmed by 5 bases and J by 0 bases, leaving 8 bases between them. Germline V lookup: CDR1 GTSNPN, CDR2 SVGIG (reference sequence). The CDR3 is 13 amino acids. The CDR3: CAWAENSGNTIYF. In DNA, the CDR3 is TGTGCCTGGGCAGAGAACTCTGGAAACACCATATATTTT.

This chain connects TRBV3-2 to TRBJ1-1; no check of the table's D call, TRBD1, against the DNA was made. TRBV3-2 is designated a pseudogene. The CDR3 extends over 11 amino acids. The DNA for the CDR3 is TGTGCCACGAGCAGGACATTTGAAGCTTTCTTT. It translates to CATSRTFEAFF.

The rearrangement links TRBV9 to TRBJ1-2, with 8 bases fitting TRBD1. Germline CDR1 is SGDLS and CDR2 is YYNGEE. With 3 bases clipped from V and 6 bases from J, the junction kept 4 bases outside the gene matches. The CDR3 totals 13 residues. This CDR3 reads CASSAGGANGYTF. CDR3 nucleotides: TGTGCCAGCAGCGCAGGGGGCGCGAATGGCTACACCTTC.

This clonotype turned up a few times. V and J are TRBV10-3 and TRBJ1-6, with D hard to call. V lost 10 bases and J lost 6, with 13 bases in between. Germline CDR1 is ENHRY and CDR2 is SYGVKD. This CDR3 comprises 13 residues. The CDR3 loop is CANQAFGNSPLHF. In DNA form, the CDR3 reads TGTGCCAACCAGGCTTTCGGTAATTCACCCCTCCACTTT.

A word on this clonotype: A read error may be the cause here, since a much bigger clone is one base away. This chain links TRBV7-9 with TRBJ1-5; 7 nucleotides agree with TRBD1. The CDR3 covers 14 residues. Germline V gives CDR1 SEHNR, CDR2 FQNEAQ (reference sequence). V trimming: 5 bases; J trimming: 9 bases; junction bases outside the gene matches: 10. As DNA, the CDR3 is TGTGCCAGCAGCCGGGACAGCCGGAGTCGGCCCCAGCATTTT. It encodes CASSRDSRSRPQHF.

This clonotype has at least ten counts. The chain uses TRBV4-3 and TRBJ2-7, with 7 positions matching TRBD1. This CDR3 is 15 amino acids long. Germline V gives CDR1 LGHNA, CDR2 YSLEER. Trimming removed 1 base from V and 2 bases from J; junction bases left unmatched: 5. CDR3 amino acids: CASSQGTGTAYEQYF. The CDR3 nucleotides read TGCGCCAGCAGCCAAGGTACCGGGACAGCCTACGAGCAGTACTTC.

The V call is TRBV19, the J call TRBJ2-1, with D possibly matching TRBD1 (5 bases). Between the trimmed V and J ends, which lost 4 bases and 6 bases, there was a span of 13 bases. This CDR3 comprises 14 residues. Germline V gives CDR1 LNHDA, CDR2 SQIVND (reference sequence). In DNA, the CDR3 is TGTGCCAGTAGTACTGTCTGGGGCGGCAATGAGCAGTTCTTC. Translating it yields CASSTVWGGNEQFF.

On this clonotype: A much larger clone lies a single base off, so this may be a read error. The J gene is TRBJ2-1, the V gene TRBV30, with a weak D call TRBD2 (5 bases). Between the trimmed V and J ends, which lost 5 bases and 8 bases, there was a span of 13 bases. CDR1 is GTSNPN and CDR2 is SVGIG in the germline V gene (reference sequence). The length of the CDR3 is 12 residues. The CDR3 DNA follows: TGTGCCTGGGGACGTTCGGGGTATGAGCAGTTCTTC. This translates into CAWGRSGYEQFF. The full variable domain, rest sourced from reference TRBV30 and TRBJ2-1, is SQTIHQWPATLVQPVGSPLSLECTVEGTSNPNLYWYRQAAGRGLQLLFYSVGIGQISSEVPQNLSASRPQDRQFILSSKKLLLSDSGFYLCAWGRSGYEQFFGPGTRLTVL.

This clonotype appeared many times. V and J are TRBV12-3 or TRBV12-4 and TRBJ2-3; the D is unclear. The CDR3 spans 14 residues. V lost 3 bases and J 2 bases, leaving 9 bases between the germline ends. CDR3 DNA: TGTGCCAGCAGTTTTATGCGGCCCACAGATACGCAGTATTTT. Its protein is CASSFMRPTDTQYF.

This clonotype was seen ten or more times. The CDR3 DNA reads TGCGCCAGCAGCCAGGGGGCTAGTGGGACTGAAGCTTTCTTT. Protein sequence: CASSQGASGTEAFF. The rearrangement joins TRBV5-1 to TRBJ1-1; 8 positions agree with TRBD1. The CDR3 loop spans 14 amino acids. Trimming at V came to 4 bases and at J to 5 bases, leaving 7 bases not matched to a gene. Germline CDR1 and CDR2: SGHRS and YFSETQ.

This clonotype was seen only a few times. This chain connects TRBV19 to TRBJ1-5; 8 nucleotides align to TRBD1. Germline V gives CDR1 LNHDA, CDR2 SQIVND (reference sequence). Trimming took 0 bases from V and 7 from J; bases not matched to a gene: 5. The CDR3 totals 15 residues. In nucleotides, the CDR3 is TGTGCCAGTAGTATAGACAGGGGGCCGGGGCAGCCCCAGCATTTT. Amino acids: CASSIDRGPGQPQHF.

This clonotype occurred many times. The chain employs TRBV5-1 and TRBJ2-5, with 7 bases lining up with TRBD1. The CDR3 is 15 amino acids. Trimming took 1 base from V and 2 from J; bases not matched to a gene: 5. Germline V lookup: CDR1 SGHRS, CDR2 YFSETQ. CDR3 in DNA: TGCGCCAGCAGCTTGATCCGGGACAGTCAAGAGACCCAGTACTTC. Translation: CASSLIRDSQETQYF.

This clonotype was seen many times. The V call is TRBV4-1, the J call TRBJ1-1; D ambiguous. CDR1 and CDR2 (germline): MGHRA, YSYEKL. The CDR3 loop spans 14 amino acids. V was trimmed by 1 base and J by 2 bases, leaving 8 bases between them. The CDR3 reads CASSQVPQNTEAFF. DNA for the CDR3: TGCGCCAGCAGCCAAGTCCCCCAAAACACTGAAGCTTTCTTT.